The next 10 T cell receptor beta chains were all read from a single sample in a study of blood T cell repertoires in COVID-19. The data were produced by immunoSEQ multiplex PCR, yet TCRdb's version contains in-frame clones alone and is incomplete. The sample has about 330,000 clones, around 87% seen once. The specimen was PBMCs or T cells enriched from blood (not recorded which). Every receptor here comes from a woman aged 30 to 39 who had recovered from COVID-19.

The chain recombines TRBV4-2 with TRBJ2-1; D is possibly TRBD2 (5 bases). With 4 bases removed from V and 9 bases from J, the gap between germline ends came to 10 bases. The CDR3 is 12 residues long. Per germline, CDR1 LGHNA and CDR2 YNFKEQ. The CDR3 is CASSPDGGEQFF. The CDR3, as DNA: TGTGCCAGCAGCCCGGACGGAGGTGAGCAGTTCTTC.

This rearrangement joins TRBV7-9 to TRBJ1-2; the D gene is possibly TRBD1 (6 bases). V was cut by 3 bases and J by 6 bases, with 11 bases left in between. Germline CDR1 and CDR2: SEHNR and FQNEAQ (reference sequence). CDR3 length: 13 amino acids. The CDR3 spells CASSFGGQDGYTF. The CDR3 DNA reads TGTGCCAGCAGCTTTGGGGGACAAGATGGCTACACCTTC.

The chain joins TRBV28 to TRBJ1-6; possible D gene TRBD1, 5 bases. Germline loops: CDR1 MDHEN, CDR2 SYDVKM. V lost 1 base and J 10 bases, leaving 14 bases between the germline ends. The CDR3 is 15 amino acids. The chain's CDR3 is CASSLSGPLGSPLHF. CDR3 DNA sequence: TGTGCCAGCAGTTTATCAGGGCCCTTGGGATCACCCCTCCACTTT.

This chain joins TRBV28 and TRBJ1-5; D possibly corresponds to TRBD1 (6 bases). The CDR3 is 16 residues long. Germline CDR1 reads MDHEN; CDR2 reads SYDVKM. Trimming removed 6 bases from V and 3 bases from J, with 18 bases in between. CDR3 DNA: TGTGCCAGCAGCCGAAACACAGGGCCTGCCAATCAGCCCCAGCATTTT. It translates to CASSRNTGPANQPQHF. The full variable domain, completed using reference TRBV28 and TRBJ1-5, is DVKVTQSSRYLVKRTGEKVFLECVQDMDHENMFWYRQDPGLGLRLIYFSYDVKMKEKGDIPEGYSVSREKKERFSLILESASTNQTSMYLCASSRNTGPANQPQHFGDGTRLSIL.

The chain uses TRBV6-5 and TRBJ1-1; TRBD1 matches 7 bases. J was trimmed by 11 bases and V by 2 bases; bases with no gene match: 2. The CDR3 runs 11 residues. CDR1 is MNHEY and CDR2 is SVGAGI in the germline V gene. The CDR3 sequence: CASSYQGVAFF. The CDR3 DNA sequence: TGTGCCAGCAGTTACCAGGGGGTGGCTTTCTTT.

The DNA of the CDR3 is TGTGCCAGCAGCGTAGCCCCTCACAGGGCTGCCAAAAACATTCAGTACTTC. Its translation is CASSVAPHRAAKNIQYF. The genes are TRBV9 and TRBJ2-4; D possibly corresponds to TRBD1 (6 bases). V lost 0 bases and J lost 1, with 14 bases in between. This CDR3 is 17 amino acids long. Germline V lookup: CDR1 SGDLS, CDR2 YYNGEE. Full variable domain (rest looked up from reference TRBV9 and TRBJ2-4): DSGVTQTPKHLITATGQRVTLRCSPRSGDLSVYWYQQSLDQGLQFLIQYYNGEERAKGNILERFSAQQFPDLHSELNLSSLELGDSALYFCASSVAPHRAAKNIQYFGAGTRLSVL.

The chain employs TRBV28 and TRBJ1-5; 8 positions agree with TRBD1. Trimming at V came to 6 bases and at J to 3 bases, leaving 4 bases not matched to a gene. In germline, CDR1 is MDHEN, CDR2 SYDVKM. This CDR3 has 14 amino acids. The CDR3 bases are TGTGCCAGCAGAGACAGGGGAACCAATCAGCCCCAGCATTTT. Its protein is CASRDRGTNQPQHF.

The rearrangement joins TRBV7-9 to TRBJ2-2, with 8 bases that match TRBD1. Trimming at V came to 6 bases and at J to 4 bases, leaving 10 bases not matched to a gene. The CDR3 covers 16 residues. Germline V CDR1 and CDR2: SEHNR, FQNEAQ (reference sequence). CDR3 amino acids: CASRGKDRESTGELFF. DNA for the CDR3: TGTGCCAGCAGGGGGAAGGACAGGGAGAGCACCGGGGAGCTGTTTTTT.

The chain recombines TRBV5-1 with TRBJ2-1; the D gene is possibly TRBD2 (5 bases). V lost 4 bases and J 2 bases, leaving 10 bases between the germline ends. Germline V gene lookup returns CDR1 SGHRS and CDR2 YFSETQ. CDR3 size: 14 residues. The CDR3 is CASSTDYPYNEQFF. The DNA for the CDR3 is TGCGCCAGCAGCACCGACTACCCCTACAATGAGCAGTTCTTC.

The genes are TRBV29-1 and TRBJ1-2; 7 bases fit TRBD1. V shed 4 bases and J 7 bases; nucleotides not matched to a gene: 3. This CDR3 spans 11 amino acids. Per germline, CDR1 SQVTM and CDR2 ANQGSEA. The CDR3 sequence: CSVGAGGGYTF. DNA for the CDR3: TGCAGCGTTGGGGCAGGGGGTGGCTACACCTTC.